The clone carrying this TCR beta chain came up a few times. The antigen remains unidentified. The data were obtained in a study of vaccination and CD4 T cells after COVID-19. Overall study context: Stimuli were overlapping spike peptide pools of SARS-CoV-2 and three common cold coronaviruses (HCoV-NL63, HCoV-OC43, HCoV-229E).

The Oncomine TCR Beta short-read assay sequenced DNA from cultured CD4+ T cells. Each CDR3 protein is one row after TCRdb ran MiXCR on the PCR reads. The table includes about 20,000 distinct CDR3 sequences, 44% detected once. Regarding treatment: roughly ten-day PBMC culture with coronavirus spike peptide pools or control peptides (ViraFEST assay). Using peptide pools, antigen-specific T cells were expanded in ViraFEST before TCRs were sequenced. Cell culture was performed with 1.8 million or so PBMCs per well in the presence of 8.5 to 10 IU/ml IL-2 and roughly 10 ug/ml peptide pools. Investigators isolated CD4+ T cells by negative selection after 10 days of culture. Unmatched junction bases numbered 9, after V lost 5 bases and J lost 11 bases. There are 12 residues in the CDR3. Germline V gene data show CDR1 as DFQATT and CDR2 as SNEGSKA (reference sequence).

The receptor's source is a human donor who had recovered from COVID-19. The sample here was CD4+ T cells from blood, cultured in vitro, taken before SARS-CoV-2 vaccination. The J gene is TRBJ1-1, the V gene TRBV20-1; 9 positions match TRBD1. In DNA, the CDR3 is TGCAGTGCTCCCACAGGGGGCGTGCTGGCTTTCTTT. This codes for CSAPTGGVLAFF.